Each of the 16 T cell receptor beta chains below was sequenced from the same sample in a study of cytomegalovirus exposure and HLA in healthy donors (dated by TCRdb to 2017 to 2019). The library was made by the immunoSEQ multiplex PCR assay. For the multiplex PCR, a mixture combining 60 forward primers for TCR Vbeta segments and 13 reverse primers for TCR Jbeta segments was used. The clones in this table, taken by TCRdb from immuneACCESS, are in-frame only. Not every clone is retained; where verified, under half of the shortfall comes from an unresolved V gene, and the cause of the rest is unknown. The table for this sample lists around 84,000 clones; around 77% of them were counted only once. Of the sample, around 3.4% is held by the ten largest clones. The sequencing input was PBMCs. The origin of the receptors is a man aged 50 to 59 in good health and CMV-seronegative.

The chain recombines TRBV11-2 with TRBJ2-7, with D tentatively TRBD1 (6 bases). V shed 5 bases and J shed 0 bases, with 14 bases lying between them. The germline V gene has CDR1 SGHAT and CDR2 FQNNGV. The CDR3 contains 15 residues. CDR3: CASSAGQFRSYEQYF. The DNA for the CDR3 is TGTGCCAGCAGCGCTGGACAGTTCCGCTCCTACGAGCAGTACTTC. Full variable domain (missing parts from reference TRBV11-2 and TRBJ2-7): EAGVAQSPRYKIIEKRQSVAFWCNPISGHATLYWYQQILGQGPKLLIQFQNNGVVDDSQLPKDRFSAERLKGVDSTLKIQPAKLEDSAVYLCASSAGQFRSYEQYFGPGTRLTVT.

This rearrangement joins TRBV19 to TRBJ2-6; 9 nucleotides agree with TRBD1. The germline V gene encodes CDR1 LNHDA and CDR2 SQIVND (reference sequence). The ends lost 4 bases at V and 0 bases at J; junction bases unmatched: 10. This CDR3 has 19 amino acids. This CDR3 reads CASSRTRDRASSGANVLTF. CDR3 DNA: TGTGCCAGTAGTAGAACCCGGGACAGGGCAAGCTCTGGGGCCAACGTCCTGACTTTC.

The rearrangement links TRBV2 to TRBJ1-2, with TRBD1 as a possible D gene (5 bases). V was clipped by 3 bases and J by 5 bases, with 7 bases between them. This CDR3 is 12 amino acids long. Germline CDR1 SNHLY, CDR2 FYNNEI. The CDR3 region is CASSDDRYGYTF. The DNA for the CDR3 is TGTGCCAGCAGTGATGACAGATATGGCTACACCTTC.

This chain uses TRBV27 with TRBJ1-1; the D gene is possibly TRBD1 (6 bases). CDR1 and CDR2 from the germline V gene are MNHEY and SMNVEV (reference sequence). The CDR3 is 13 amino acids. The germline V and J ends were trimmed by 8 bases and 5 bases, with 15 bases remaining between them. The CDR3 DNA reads TGTGCCAGCGGTACTACAGGGAATACTGAAGCTTTCTTT. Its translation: CASGTTGNTEAFF.

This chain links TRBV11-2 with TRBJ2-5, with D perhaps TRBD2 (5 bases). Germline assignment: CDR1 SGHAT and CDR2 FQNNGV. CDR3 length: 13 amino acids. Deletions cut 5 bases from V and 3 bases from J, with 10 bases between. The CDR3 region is CASSLWREETQYF. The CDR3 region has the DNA TGTGCCAGCAGCCTCTGGCGGGAAGAGACCCAGTACTTC.

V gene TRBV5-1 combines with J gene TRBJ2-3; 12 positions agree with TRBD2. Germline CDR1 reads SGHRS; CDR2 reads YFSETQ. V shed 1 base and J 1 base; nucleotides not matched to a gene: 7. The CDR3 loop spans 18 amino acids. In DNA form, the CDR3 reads TGCGCCAGCAGCTTGCCTAGCGGGGGGGCGTTTGGCACAGATACGCAGTATTTT. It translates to CASSLPSGGAFGTDTQYF.

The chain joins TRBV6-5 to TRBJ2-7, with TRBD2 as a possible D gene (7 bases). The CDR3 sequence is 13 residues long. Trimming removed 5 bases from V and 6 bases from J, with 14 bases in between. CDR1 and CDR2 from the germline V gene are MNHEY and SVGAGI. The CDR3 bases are TGTGCCAGCAGTAAGGGGGGGCCGTCCGAGCAGTACTTC. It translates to CASSKGGPSEQYF.

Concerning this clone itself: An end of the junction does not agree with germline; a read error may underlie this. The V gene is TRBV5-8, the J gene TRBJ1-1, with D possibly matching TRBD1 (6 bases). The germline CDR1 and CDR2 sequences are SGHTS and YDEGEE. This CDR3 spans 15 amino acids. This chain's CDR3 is CASSLGRLGATLGAF. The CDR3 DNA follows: TGTGCCAGCAGCTTGGGGCGATTGGGCGCGACCTTGGGGGCTTTT.

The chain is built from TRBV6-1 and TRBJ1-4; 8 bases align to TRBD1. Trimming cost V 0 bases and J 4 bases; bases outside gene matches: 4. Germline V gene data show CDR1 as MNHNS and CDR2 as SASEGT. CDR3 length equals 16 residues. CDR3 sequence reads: CASSEAQGVLNEKLFF. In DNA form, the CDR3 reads TGTGCCAGCAGTGAAGCACAGGGGGTCCTTAATGAAAAACTGTTTTTT.

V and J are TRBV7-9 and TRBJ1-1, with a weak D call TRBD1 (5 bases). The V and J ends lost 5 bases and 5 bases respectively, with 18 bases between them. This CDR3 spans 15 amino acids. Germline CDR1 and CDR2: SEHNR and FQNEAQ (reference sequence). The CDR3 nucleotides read TGTGCCAGCAGCCCCCAGGGAGGGGTTGGGACTGAAGCTTTCTTT. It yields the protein CASSPQGGVGTEAFF.

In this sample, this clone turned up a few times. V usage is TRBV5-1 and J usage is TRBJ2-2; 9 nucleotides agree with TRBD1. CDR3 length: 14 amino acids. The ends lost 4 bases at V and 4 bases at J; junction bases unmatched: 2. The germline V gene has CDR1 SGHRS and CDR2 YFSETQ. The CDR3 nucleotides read TGCGCCAGCAGCACAGGGGGCGGCACCGGGGAGCTGTTTTTT. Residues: CASSTGGGTGELFF.

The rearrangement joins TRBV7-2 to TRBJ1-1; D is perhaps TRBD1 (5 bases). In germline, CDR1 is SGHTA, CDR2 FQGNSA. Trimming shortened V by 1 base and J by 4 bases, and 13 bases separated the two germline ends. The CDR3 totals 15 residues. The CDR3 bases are TGTGCCAGCAGCTTAGAAAGGCCAGGGATCACTGAAGCTTTCTTT. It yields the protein CASSLERPGITEAFF.

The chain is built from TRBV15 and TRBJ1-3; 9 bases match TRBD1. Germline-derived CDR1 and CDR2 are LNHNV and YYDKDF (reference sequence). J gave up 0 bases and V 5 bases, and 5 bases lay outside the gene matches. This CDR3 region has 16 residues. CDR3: CATSSGTGSSGNTIYF. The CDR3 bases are TGTGCCACCAGCTCCGGGACAGGGAGCTCTGGAAACACCATATATTTT.

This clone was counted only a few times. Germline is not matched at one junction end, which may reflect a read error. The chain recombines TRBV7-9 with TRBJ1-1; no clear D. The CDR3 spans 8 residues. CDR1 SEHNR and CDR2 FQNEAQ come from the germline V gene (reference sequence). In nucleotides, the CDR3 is TGTGCCAGCAGCTTGGAGATCTTT. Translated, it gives CASSLEIF.

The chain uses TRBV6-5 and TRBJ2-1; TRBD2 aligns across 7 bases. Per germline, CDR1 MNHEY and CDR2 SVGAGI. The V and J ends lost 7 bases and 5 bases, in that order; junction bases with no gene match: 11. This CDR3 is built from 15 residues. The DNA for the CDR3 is TGTGCCAGCAAATTAGCGGGTCCTCCCCACAATGAGCAGTTCTTC. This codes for CASKLAGPPHNEQFF.

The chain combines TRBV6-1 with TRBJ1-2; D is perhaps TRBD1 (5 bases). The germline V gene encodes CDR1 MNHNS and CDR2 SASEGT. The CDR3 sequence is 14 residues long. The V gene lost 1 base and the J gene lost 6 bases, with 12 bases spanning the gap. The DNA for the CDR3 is TGTGCCAGCAGTGAAGAGCAGGGAAGGGATGGCTACACCTTC. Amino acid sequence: CASSEEQGRDGYTF.